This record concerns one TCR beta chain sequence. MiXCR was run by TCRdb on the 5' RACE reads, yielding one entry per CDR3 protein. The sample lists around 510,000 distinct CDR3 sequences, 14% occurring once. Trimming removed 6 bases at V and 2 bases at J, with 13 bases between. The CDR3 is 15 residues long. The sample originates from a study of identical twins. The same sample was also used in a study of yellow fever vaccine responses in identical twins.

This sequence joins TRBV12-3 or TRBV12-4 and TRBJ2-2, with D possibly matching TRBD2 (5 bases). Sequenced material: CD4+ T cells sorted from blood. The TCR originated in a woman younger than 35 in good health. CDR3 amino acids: CASRTSRRNTGELFF. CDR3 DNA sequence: TGTGCCAGCAGAACTAGTCGGCGAAACACCGGGGAGCTGTTTTTT.